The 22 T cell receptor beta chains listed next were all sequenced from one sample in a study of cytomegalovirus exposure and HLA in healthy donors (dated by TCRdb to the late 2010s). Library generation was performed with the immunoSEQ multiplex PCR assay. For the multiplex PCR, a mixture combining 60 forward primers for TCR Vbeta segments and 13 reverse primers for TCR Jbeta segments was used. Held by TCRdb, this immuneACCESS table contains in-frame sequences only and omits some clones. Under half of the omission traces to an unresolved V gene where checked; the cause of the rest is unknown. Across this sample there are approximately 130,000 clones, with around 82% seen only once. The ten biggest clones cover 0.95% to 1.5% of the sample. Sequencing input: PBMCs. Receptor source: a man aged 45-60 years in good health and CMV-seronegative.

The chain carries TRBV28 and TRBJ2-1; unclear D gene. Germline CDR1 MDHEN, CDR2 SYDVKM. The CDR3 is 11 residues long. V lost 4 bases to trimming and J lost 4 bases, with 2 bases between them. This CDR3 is CASSSYNEQFF. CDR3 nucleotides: TGTGCCAGCAGTTCTTACAATGAGCAGTTCTTC. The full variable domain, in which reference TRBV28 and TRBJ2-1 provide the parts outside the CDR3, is DVKVTQSSRYLVKRTGEKVFLECVQDMDHENMFWYRQDPGLGLRLIYFSYDVKMKEKGDIPEGYSVSREKKERFSLILESASTNQTSMYLCASSSYNEQFFGPGTRLTVL.

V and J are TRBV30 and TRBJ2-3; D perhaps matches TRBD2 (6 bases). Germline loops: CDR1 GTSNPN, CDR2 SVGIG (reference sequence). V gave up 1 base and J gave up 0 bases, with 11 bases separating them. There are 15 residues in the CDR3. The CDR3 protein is CAWSGSGISTDTQYF. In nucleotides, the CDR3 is TGTGCCTGGAGTGGTAGCGGAATAAGCACAGATACGCAGTATTTT.

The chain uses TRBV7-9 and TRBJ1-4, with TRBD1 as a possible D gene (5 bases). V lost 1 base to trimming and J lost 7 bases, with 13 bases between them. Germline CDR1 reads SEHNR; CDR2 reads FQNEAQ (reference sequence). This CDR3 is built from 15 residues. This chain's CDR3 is CASSLGRGTVEKLFF. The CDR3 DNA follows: TGTGCCAGCAGCTTAGGTCGGGGGACGGTTGAAAAACTGTTTTTT.

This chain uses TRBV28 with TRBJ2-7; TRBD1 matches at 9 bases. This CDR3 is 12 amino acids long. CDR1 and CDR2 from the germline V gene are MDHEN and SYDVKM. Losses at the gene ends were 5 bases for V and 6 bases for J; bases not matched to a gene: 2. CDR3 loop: CASSRDRVEQYF. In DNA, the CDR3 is TGTGCCAGCAGTCGGGACAGGGTCGAGCAGTACTTC.

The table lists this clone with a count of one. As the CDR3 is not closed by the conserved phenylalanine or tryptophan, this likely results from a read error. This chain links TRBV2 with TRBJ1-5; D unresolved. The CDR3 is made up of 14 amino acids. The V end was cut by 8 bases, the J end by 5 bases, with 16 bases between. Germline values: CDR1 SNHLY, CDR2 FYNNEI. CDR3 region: CASRRENMDQPQHL. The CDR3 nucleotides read TGTGCCAGCCGGAGGGAAAATATGGATCAGCCCCAGCATCTT.

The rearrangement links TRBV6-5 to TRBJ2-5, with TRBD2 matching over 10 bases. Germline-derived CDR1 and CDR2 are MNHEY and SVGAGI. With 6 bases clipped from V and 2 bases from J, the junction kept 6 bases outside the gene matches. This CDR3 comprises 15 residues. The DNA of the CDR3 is TGTGCCAGCAGCTTTGGGACTAGCGCACAAGAGACCCAGTACTTC. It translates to CASSFGTSAQETQYF.

As DNA, the CDR3 is TGTGCCAGCAGTGAAGGGGGAGGGTACACTGAAGCTTTCTTT. It is translated as CASSEGGGYTEAFF. V gene TRBV6-1 combines with J gene TRBJ1-1; no clear D. The CDR3 consists of 14 residues. Trimming shortened V by 1 base and J by 3 bases, and 9 bases separated the two germline ends. Germline CDR1 and CDR2: MNHNS and SASEGT.

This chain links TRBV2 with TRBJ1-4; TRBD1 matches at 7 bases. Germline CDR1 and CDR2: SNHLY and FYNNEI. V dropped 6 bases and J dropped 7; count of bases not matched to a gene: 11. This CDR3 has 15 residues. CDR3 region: CASSRQTGRVEKLFF. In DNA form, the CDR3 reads TGTGCCAGCAGCCGACAGACAGGGCGAGTTGAAAAACTGTTTTTT.

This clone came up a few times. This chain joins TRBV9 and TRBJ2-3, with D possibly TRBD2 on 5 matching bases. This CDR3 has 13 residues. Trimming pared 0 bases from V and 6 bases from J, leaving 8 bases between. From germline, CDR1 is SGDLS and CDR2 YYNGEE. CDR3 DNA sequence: TGTGCCAGCAGCGTAGCTACGGGGGATACGCAGTATTTT. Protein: CASSVATGDTQYF.

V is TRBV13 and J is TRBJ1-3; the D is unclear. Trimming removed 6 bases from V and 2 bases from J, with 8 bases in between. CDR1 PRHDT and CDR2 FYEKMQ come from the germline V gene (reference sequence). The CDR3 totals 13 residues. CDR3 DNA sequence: TGTGCCAGCAGTTTGGGCCCTGGAAACACCATATATTTT. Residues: CASSLGPGNTIYF.

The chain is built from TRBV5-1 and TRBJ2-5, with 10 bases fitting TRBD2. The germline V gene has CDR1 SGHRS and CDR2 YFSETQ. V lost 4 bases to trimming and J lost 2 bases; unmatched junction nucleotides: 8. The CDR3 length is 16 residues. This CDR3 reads CASSTGLADSQETQYF. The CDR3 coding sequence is TGCGCCAGCAGCACTGGACTAGCGGACAGTCAAGAGACCCAGTACTTC.

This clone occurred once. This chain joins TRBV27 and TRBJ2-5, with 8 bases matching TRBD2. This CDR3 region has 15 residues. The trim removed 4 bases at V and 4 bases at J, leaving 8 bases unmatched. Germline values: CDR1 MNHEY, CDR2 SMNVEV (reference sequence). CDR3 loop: CASSSKRERVETQYF. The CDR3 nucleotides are TGTGCCAGCAGTTCTAAGCGGGAGAGGGTAGAGACCCAGTACTTC.

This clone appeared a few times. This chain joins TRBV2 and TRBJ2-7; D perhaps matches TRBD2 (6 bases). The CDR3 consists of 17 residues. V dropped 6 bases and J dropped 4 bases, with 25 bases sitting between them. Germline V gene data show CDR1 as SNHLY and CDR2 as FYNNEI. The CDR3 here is CASSVSQHWDSGYEQYF. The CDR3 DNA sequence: TGTGCCAGCAGCGTAAGCCAACATTGGGACTCTGGATACGAGCAGTACTTC.

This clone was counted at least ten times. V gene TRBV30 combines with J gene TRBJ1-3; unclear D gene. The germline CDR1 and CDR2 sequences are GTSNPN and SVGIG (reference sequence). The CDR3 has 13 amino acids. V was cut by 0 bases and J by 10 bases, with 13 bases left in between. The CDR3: CAWSVSPWRTIYF. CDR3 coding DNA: TGTGCCTGGAGTGTTTCCCCTTGGCGGACCATATATTTT.

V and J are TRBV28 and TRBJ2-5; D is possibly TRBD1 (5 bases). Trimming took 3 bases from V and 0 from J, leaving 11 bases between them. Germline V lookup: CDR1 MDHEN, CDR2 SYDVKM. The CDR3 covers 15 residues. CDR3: CASSFGRAYQETQYF. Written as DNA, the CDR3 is TGTGCCAGCAGTTTTGGCAGGGCATACCAAGAGACCCAGTACTTC. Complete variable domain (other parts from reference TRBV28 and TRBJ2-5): DVKVTQSSRYLVKRTGEKVFLECVQDMDHENMFWYRQDPGLGLRLIYFSYDVKMKEKGDIPEGYSVSREKKERFSLILESASTNQTSMYLCASSFGRAYQETQYFGPGTRLLVL.

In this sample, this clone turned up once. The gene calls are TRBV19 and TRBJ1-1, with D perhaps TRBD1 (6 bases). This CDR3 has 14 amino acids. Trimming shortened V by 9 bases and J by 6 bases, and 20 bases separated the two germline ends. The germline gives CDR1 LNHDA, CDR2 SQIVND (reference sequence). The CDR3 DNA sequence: TGTGCCAGCCGGGAAGGGGGACCAGGCCCTGAAGCTTTCTTT. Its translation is CASREGGPGPEAFF.

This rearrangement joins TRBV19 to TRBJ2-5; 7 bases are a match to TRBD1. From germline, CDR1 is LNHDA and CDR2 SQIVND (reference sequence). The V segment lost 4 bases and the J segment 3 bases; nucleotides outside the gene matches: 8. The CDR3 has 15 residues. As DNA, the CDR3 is TGTGCCAGTAGTAAAATCGGGACAGCCGAAGAGACCCAGTACTTC. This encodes CASSKIGTAEETQYF. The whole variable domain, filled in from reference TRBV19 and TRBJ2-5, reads DGGITQSPKYLFRKEGQNVTLSCEQNLNHDAMYWYRQDPGQGLRLIYYSQIVNDFQKGDIAEGYSVSREKKESFPLTVTSAQKNPTAFYLCASSKIGTAEETQYFGPGTRLLVL.

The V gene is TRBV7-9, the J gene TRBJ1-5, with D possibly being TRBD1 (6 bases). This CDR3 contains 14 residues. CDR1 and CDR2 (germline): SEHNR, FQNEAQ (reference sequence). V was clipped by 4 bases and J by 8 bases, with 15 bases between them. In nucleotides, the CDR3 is TGTGCCAGCAGCTCGTCAGGGGATAGGGAGCCCCAGCATTTT. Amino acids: CASSSSGDREPQHF. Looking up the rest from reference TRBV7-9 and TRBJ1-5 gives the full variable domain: DTGVSQNPRHKITKRGQNVTFRCDPISEHNRLYWYRQTLGQGPEFLTYFQNEAQLEKSRLLSDRFSAERPKGSFSTLEIQRTEQGDSAMYLCASSSSGDREPQHFGDGTRLSIL.

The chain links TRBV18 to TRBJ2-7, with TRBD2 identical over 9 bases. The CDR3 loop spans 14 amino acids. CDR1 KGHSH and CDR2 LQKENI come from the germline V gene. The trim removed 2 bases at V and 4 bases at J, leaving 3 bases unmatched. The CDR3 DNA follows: TGTGCCAGCTCACCAGCGGGAGGGGGGTACGAGCAGTACTTC. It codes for CASSPAGGGYEQYF. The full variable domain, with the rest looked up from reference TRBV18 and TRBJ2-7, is NAGVMQNPRHLVRRRGQEARLRCSPMKGHSHVYWYRQLPEEGLKFMVYLQKENIIDESGMPKERFSAEFPKEGPSILRIQQVVRGDSAAYFCASSPAGGGYEQYFGPGTRLTVT.

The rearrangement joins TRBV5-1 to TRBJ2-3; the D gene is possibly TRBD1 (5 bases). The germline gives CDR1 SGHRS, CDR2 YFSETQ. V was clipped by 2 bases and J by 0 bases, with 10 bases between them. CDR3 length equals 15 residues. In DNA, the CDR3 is TGCGCCAGCAGCTTAGCAGGGTCTAGCACAGATACGCAGTATTTT. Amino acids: CASSLAGSSTDTQYF.

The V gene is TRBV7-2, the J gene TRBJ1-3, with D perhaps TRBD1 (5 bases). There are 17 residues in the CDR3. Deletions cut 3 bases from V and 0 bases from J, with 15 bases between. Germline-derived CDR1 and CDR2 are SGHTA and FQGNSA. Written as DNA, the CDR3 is TGTGCCAGCAGCTTGCAGGGACTCACAAGCTCTGGAAACACCATATATTTT. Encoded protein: CASSLQGLTSSGNTIYF.

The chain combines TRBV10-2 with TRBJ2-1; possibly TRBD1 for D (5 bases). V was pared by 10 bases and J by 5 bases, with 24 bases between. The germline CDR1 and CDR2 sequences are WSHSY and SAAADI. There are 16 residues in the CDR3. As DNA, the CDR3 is TGCGCCACCTATCTCGAGACAGCGAGACCAAACAATGAGCAGTTCTTC. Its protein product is CATYLETARPNNEQFF.